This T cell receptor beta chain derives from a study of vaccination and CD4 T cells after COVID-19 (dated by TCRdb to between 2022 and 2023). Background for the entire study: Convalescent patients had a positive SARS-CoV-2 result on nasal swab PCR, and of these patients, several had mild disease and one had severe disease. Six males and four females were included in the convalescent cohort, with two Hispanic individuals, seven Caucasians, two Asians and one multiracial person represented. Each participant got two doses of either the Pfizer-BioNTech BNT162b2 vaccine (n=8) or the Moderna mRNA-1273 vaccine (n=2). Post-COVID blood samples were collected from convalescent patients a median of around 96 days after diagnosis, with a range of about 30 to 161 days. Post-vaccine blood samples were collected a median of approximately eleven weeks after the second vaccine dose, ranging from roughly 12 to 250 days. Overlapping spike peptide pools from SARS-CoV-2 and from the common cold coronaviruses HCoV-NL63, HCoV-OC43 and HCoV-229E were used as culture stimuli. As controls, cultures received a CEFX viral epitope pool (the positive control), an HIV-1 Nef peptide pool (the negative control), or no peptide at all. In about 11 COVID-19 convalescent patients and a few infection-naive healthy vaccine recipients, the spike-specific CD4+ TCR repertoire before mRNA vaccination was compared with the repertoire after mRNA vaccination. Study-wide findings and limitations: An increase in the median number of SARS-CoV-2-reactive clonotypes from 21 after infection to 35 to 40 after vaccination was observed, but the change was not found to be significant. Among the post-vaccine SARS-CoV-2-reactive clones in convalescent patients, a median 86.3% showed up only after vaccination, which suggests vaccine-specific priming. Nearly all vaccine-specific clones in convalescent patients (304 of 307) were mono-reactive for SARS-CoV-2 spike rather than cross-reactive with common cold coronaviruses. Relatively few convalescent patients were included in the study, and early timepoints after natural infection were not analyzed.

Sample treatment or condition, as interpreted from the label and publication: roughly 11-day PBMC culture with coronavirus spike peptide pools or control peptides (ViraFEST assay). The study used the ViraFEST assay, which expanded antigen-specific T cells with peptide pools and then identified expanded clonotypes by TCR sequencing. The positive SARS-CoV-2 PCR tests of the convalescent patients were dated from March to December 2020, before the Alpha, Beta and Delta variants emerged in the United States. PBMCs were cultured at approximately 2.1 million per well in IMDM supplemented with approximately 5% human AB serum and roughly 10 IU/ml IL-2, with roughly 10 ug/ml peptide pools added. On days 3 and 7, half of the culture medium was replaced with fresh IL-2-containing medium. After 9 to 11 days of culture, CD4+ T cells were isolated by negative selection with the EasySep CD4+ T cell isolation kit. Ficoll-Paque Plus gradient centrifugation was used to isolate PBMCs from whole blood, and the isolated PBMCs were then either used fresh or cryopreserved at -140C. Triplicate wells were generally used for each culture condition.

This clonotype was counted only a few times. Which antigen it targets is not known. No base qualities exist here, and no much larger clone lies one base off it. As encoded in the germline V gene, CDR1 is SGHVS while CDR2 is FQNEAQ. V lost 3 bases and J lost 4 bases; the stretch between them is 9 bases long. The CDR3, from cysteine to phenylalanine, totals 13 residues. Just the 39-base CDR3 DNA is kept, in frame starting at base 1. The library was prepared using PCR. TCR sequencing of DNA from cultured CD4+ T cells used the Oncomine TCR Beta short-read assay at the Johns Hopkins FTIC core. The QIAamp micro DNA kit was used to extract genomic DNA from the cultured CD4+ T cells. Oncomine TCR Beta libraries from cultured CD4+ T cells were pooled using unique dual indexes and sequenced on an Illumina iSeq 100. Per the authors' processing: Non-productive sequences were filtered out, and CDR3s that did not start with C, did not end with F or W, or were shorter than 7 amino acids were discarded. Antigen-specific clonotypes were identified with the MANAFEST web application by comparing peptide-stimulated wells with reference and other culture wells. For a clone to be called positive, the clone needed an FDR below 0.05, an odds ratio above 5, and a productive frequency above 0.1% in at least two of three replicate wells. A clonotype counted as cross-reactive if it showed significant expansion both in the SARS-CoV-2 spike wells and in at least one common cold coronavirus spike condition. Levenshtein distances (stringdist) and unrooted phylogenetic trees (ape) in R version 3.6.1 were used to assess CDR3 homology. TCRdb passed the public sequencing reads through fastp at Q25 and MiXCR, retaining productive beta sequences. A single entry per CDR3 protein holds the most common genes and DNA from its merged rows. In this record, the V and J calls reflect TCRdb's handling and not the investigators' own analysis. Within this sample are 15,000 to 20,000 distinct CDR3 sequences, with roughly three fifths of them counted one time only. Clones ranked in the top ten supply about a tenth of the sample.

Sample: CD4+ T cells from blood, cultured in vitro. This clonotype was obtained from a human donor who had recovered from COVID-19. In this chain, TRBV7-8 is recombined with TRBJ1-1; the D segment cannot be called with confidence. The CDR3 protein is CASSFGVGTEAFF. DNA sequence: TGTGCCAGCAGCTTCGGGGTAGGCACTGAAGCTTTCTTT.